This T cell receptor beta chain was sequenced during a study of vaccination and CD4 T cells after COVID-19 (dated 2022 in TCRdb). In terms of the full investigation: Convalescent patients had a positive SARS-CoV-2 result on nasal swab PCR, and of these patients, nine had mild disease and one had severe disease. Six males and four females were included in the convalescent cohort, with two Hispanic individuals, seven Caucasians, two Asians and one multiracial person represented. Each participant got two doses of either the Pfizer-BioNTech BNT162b2 vaccine (n=8) or the Moderna mRNA-1273 vaccine (n=2). Post-COVID blood samples from convalescent patients were collected a median of around 100 days after diagnosis, with a range of roughly 30 to 170 days. Post-vaccine blood samples were obtained a median of around 67 days after the second vaccine dose, with a range of about 12 to 241 days. Overlapping spike peptide pools from SARS-CoV-2 and from the common cold coronaviruses HCoV-NL63, HCoV-OC43 and HCoV-229E were used as culture stimuli. Control cultures used a CEFX viral epitope pool as positive control, an HIV-1 Nef peptide pool as negative control, or no peptide. The spike-specific CD4+ TCR repertoire was compared before and after mRNA vaccination in ten to eleven COVID-19 convalescent patients and a few infection-naive healthy vaccine recipients.

Broad study findings and their caveats: In convalescent patients, a median roughly 87% of post-vaccine SARS-CoV-2-reactive clones were detected only after vaccination, suggesting vaccine-specific priming. Nearly all vaccine-specific clones in convalescent patients (304 of 307) were mono-reactive for SARS-CoV-2 spike rather than cross-reactive with common cold coronaviruses. An increase in the median number of SARS-CoV-2-reactive clonotypes from 21 after infection to 35 to 40 after vaccination was observed, but the change was not found to be significant. Relatively few convalescent patients were included in the study, and early timepoints after natural infection were not analyzed.

Library method: PCR. DNA from cultured CD4+ T cells was subjected to TCR sequencing with the Oncomine TCR Beta short-read assay at the Johns Hopkins FTIC core. The QIAamp micro DNA kit was used to extract genomic DNA from the cultured CD4+ T cells. Oncomine TCR Beta libraries from cultured CD4+ T cells were pooled with unique dual indexes and sequenced on an Illumina iSeq 100. Turning to the authors' computational methods: Non-productive sequences were removed, and CDR3s not starting with C, not ending with F or W, or shorter than 7 amino acids were discarded. The MANAFEST web application identified antigen-specific clonotypes by comparing peptide-stimulated wells against reference wells and other culture wells. Positive clones required FDR below 0.05, an odds ratio above 5, and productive frequency above 0.1% in at least two of three replicate wells. Clonotypes that were significantly expanded in both SARS-CoV-2 spike wells and at least one common cold coronavirus spike condition were defined as cross-reactive. Levenshtein distances (stringdist) and unrooted phylogenetic trees (ape) in R version 3.6.1 were used to assess CDR3 homology. TCRdb passed the public sequencing reads through fastp at Q25 and MiXCR, retaining productive beta sequences. CDR3 protein duplicates are merged, each entry listing the most common genes and DNA. The V and J calls follow TCRdb's processing rather than the paper's. The sample has around 2,700 distinct CDR3 sequences on record, 30% to 40% of them singletons. The top ten clonotypes cover 30% to 45% of the sample.

In regard to this clonotype: Its binding antigen is unknown. It has no much larger one-base neighbor in the sample; base qualities were not kept.

Inclusive of the bounding cysteine and phenylalanine, the CDR3 is 13 residues long. Only the CDR3 region is kept as DNA, spanning 39 bases read in frame from base 1. The trim is 3 bases for V and 4 bases for J, with a gap of 9 bases between the germline ends. This sample's treatment or condition label indicates: roughly ten-day PBMC culture with coronavirus spike peptide pools or control peptides (ViraFEST assay). The ViraFEST assay, used in the study, expanded antigen-specific T cells with peptide pools and then identified the expanded clonotypes through TCR sequencing. The convalescent patients' positive SARS-CoV-2 PCR tests were from March to December 2020, which was before the Alpha, Beta and Delta variants emerged in the United States. Each well held approximately 2 million PBMCs cultured in IMDM containing about 5% human AB serum and approximately 9.4 IU/ml IL-2, with 8.5 to 10 ug/ml peptide pools added. Half of the culture medium was replaced with fresh IL-2-containing medium on days 3 and 7. After 10 to 11 days of culture, CD4+ T cells were isolated by negative selection using the EasySep CD4+ T cell isolation kit. PBMCs were separated from whole blood using Ficoll-Paque Plus gradient centrifugation and then either used fresh or cryopreserved at -140C. Triplicate wells were generally used for each culture condition.

This clonotype originated in a human donor who had recovered from COVID-19. Recombination linked TRBV12-3 or TRBV12-4 to TRBJ1-1, with the D segment identity uncertain. Sequencing was performed on CD4+ T cells from blood, cultured in vitro. The CDR3 sequence is CASSLGGSTEAFF. The DNA reads TGTGCCAGCAGTTTGGGAGGCTCCACTGAAGCTTTCTTT.